The 22 T cell receptor beta chains in this list originate from one sample, sequenced in a study of PD-1 blockade in classical Hodgkin lymphoma. Regarding time point: cycle 4 day 1 (C4D1), after six to seven weeks of nivolumab. In every patient, relapse followed autologous stem cell transplantation, while exposure to brentuximab vedotin differed. Profiling relied on immunoSEQ multiplex PCR, and the TCRdb table lists in-frame clones only, not all of them. This table has 90,000 or so clones, around 80% appearing once. Sequenced here: peripheral blood mononuclear cells (PBMCs), sampled before the fourth cycle of nivolumab. The receptors were gathered from a human donor with classical Hodgkin lymphoma.

The table lists this clone with a few counts. The V and J genes are TRBV5-1 and TRBJ2-2; 8 bases align to TRBD1. In germline, CDR1 is SGHRS, CDR2 YFSETQ. V lost 6 bases, J lost 0 bases, and 4 bases stayed unmatched. The CDR3 covers 15 residues. Here the CDR3 DNA reads TGCGCCAGCACCCTACAGGGGGCGAACACCGGGGAGCTGTTTTTT. This codes for CASTLQGANTGELFF.

V is TRBV30 and J is TRBJ1-3; possible D gene TRBD1, 5 bases. Trimming stripped 0 bases from V and 2 bases from J, with 8 bases between. Germline CDR1 and CDR2: GTSNPN and SVGIG (reference sequence). This CDR3 is 14 amino acids long. CDR3 in amino acids: CAWSVTVTGNTIYF. The CDR3 bases are TGTGCCTGGAGTGTGACAGTAACTGGAAACACCATATATTTT.

The rearrangement joins TRBV19 to TRBJ2-7, with 7 bases aligning to TRBD2. Germline V gives CDR1 LNHDA, CDR2 SQIVND (reference sequence). The CDR3 is made up of 14 amino acids. The V and J ends lost 1 base and 3 bases, in that order; junction bases with no gene match: 3. The CDR3 coding sequence is TGTGCCAGTAGTATAGCAGCGGGGCGCTACGAGCAGTACTTC. Residues: CASSIAAGRYEQYF.

The chain joins TRBV29-1 to TRBJ2-1; TRBD2 matches 10 bases. The V segment lost 8 bases and the J segment 9 bases; nucleotides outside the gene matches: 7. Germline CDR1 and CDR2: SQVTM and ANQGSEA. This CDR3 spans 12 amino acids. Here the CDR3 reads CSTSGGAGEQFF. Here the CDR3 DNA reads TGCAGCACAAGCGGGGGGGCCGGTGAGCAGTTCTTC.

The chain has TRBV28 and TRBJ2-3, with no clear D. The CDR3 contains 11 residues. Deletions cut 10 bases from V and 5 bases from J, with 10 bases between. The germline V gene has CDR1 MDHEN and CDR2 SYDVKM. The CDR3 nucleotides are TGTGCCACCAGGCGGCGAGATACGCAGTATTTT. Translated: CATRRRDTQYF.

The chain couples TRBV5-6 to TRBJ2-7, with 8 positions matching TRBD2. Germline V gene lookup returns CDR1 SGHDT and CDR2 YYEEEE. V was pared by 4 bases and J by 3 bases, with 9 bases of the junction left unmatched. The CDR3 consists of 15 residues. The CDR3 DNA sequence: TGTGCCAGCAGCCCGACCGGGACTAGTCGCTACGAGCAGTACTTC. Translation: CASSPTGTSRYEQYF. The variable domain in full, completed from reference TRBV5-6 and TRBJ2-7, reads DAGVTQSPTHLIKTRGQQVTLRCSPKSGHDTVSWYQQALGQGPQFIFQYYEEEERQRGNFPDRFSGHQFPNYSSELNVNALLLGDSALYLCASSPTGTSRYEQYFGPGTRLTVT.

The chain uses TRBV7-6 and TRBJ2-7; TRBD1 matches 7 bases. The V segment lost 5 bases and the J segment 0 bases; nucleotides outside the gene matches: 4. The CDR3 covers 14 residues. CDR1 SGHVS and CDR2 FNYEAQ come from the germline V gene. CDR3 residues: CASSPDRRSYEQYF. Written as DNA, the CDR3 is TGTGCCAGCAGCCCGGACAGGCGCTCCTACGAGCAGTACTTC. The variable domain in full, completed from reference TRBV7-6 and TRBJ2-7, reads GAGVSQSPRYKVTKRGQDVALRCDPISGHVSLYWYRQALGQGPEFLTYFNYEAQQDKSGLPNDRFSAERPEGSISTLTIQRTEQRDSAMYRCASSPDRRSYEQYFGPGTRLTVT.

The chain has TRBV6-5 and TRBJ2-7, with D possibly being TRBD1 (5 bases). V lost 5 bases and J 5 bases, leaving 7 bases between the germline ends. Germline CDR1 and CDR2: MNHEY and SVGAGI. CDR3 length: 11 amino acids. CDR3 in DNA: TGTGCCAGCAGTGGCAGGGACGAGCAGTACTTC. It yields the protein CASSGRDEQYF.

V usage is TRBV7-6 and J usage is TRBJ2-2; TRBD1 agrees at 9 bases. CDR1 and CDR2 (germline): SGHVS, FNYEAQ. V trimming: 5 bases; J trimming: 4 bases; junction bases outside the gene matches: 5. This CDR3 contains 15 residues. The CDR3 protein is CASSALTGGTGELFF. The CDR3 DNA is TGTGCCAGCAGCGCCCTGACAGGGGGCACCGGGGAGCTGTTTTTT.

Only one count was recorded for this clone. This sequence joins TRBV5-5 and TRBJ1-1; possibly TRBD1 for D (5 bases). This CDR3 has 13 amino acids. Germline CDR1 reads SGHKS; CDR2 reads YYEKEE (reference sequence). V was clipped by 0 bases and J by 7 bases, with 10 bases between them. Here the CDR3 reads CASSLVGRGEAFF. The CDR3 coding sequence is TGTGCCAGCAGCTTGGTGGGGAGGGGTGAAGCTTTCTTT.

The chain is built from TRBV5-8 and TRBJ2-5, with D perhaps matching TRBD1 (7 bases). Germline V gene data show CDR1 as SGHTS and CDR2 as YDEGEE. V lost 4 bases and J 5 bases, leaving 21 bases between the germline ends. The CDR3 is 16 amino acids. CDR3 amino acids: CASSNSPGPGGETQYF. Here the CDR3 DNA reads TGTGCCAGCAGCAATTCCCCGGGCCCAGGGGGGGAGACCCAGTACTTC.

The chain has TRBV6-5 and TRBJ1-1; D is unresolved. This CDR3 has 16 amino acids. Germline V gene sequence: CDR1 MNHEY, CDR2 SVGAGI. V shed 1 base and J shed 2 bases, with 14 bases lying between them. The CDR3 DNA reads TGTGCCAGCAGTTACTTCCGGCCACGAGCAAACACTGAAGCTTTCTTT. It encodes CASSYFRPRANTEAFF.

This sequence joins TRBV7-9 and TRBJ1-3, with 8 bases matching TRBD1. CDR3 length equals 18 residues. V shed 5 bases and J 1 base; nucleotides not matched to a gene: 13. The germline gives CDR1 SEHNR, CDR2 FQNEAQ (reference sequence). The CDR3 is CASSPVDTGGSSGNTIYF. The CDR3 DNA is TGTGCCAGCAGCCCAGTGGATACAGGGGGAAGTTCTGGAAACACCATATATTTT. The full variable domain, completed using reference TRBV7-9 and TRBJ1-3, is DTGVSQNPRHKITKRGQNVTFRCDPISEHNRLYWYRQTLGQGPEFLTYFQNEAQLEKSRLLSDRFSAERPKGSFSTLEIQRTEQGDSAMYLCASSPVDTGGSSGNTIYFGEGSWLTVV.

This clone appeared once. The chain joins TRBV5-1 to TRBJ2-7; 7 nucleotides align to TRBD1. Germline CDR1 and CDR2: SGHRS and YFSETQ. J was trimmed by 0 bases and V by 9 bases; bases with no gene match: 9. The CDR3 extends over 14 amino acids. The CDR3 coding sequence is TGCGCCACAAGAGACAGGGTAAGCTCCTACGAGCAGTACTTC. Protein: CATRDRVSSYEQYF.

CDR3 in DNA: TGTGCCAGCAGTGACAGCCTCTGGGGAACCTACGAGCAGTACTTC. This codes for CASSDSLWGTYEQYF. This chain uses TRBV6-1 with TRBJ2-7; D is ambiguous. Germline V lookup: CDR1 MNHNS, CDR2 SASEGT. With 3 bases removed from V and 2 bases from J, the gap between germline ends came to 14 bases. The CDR3 has 15 amino acids.

This sequence joins TRBV6-1 and TRBJ1-6; 7 nucleotides align to TRBD1. This CDR3 spans 14 amino acids. Germline CDR1 MNHNS, CDR2 SASEGT. V shed 6 bases and J 7 bases; nucleotides not matched to a gene: 6. CDR3 DNA sequence: TGTGCCAGCAGGCCCTGGGACAGCAATTCACCCCTCCACTTT. It yields the protein CASRPWDSNSPLHF.

This chain joins TRBV5-1 and TRBJ1-4; D uncertain. CDR1 and CDR2 (germline): SGHRS, YFSETQ. Trimming left V 2 bases short and J 0 bases short, with 5 bases between. The CDR3 extends over 14 amino acids. The CDR3 reads CASSFRSTNEKLFF. The CDR3 bases are TGCGCCAGCAGCTTCAGGTCAACTAATGAAAAACTGTTTTTT.

V usage is TRBV19 and J usage is TRBJ1-2, with 10 bases aligning to TRBD1. The CDR3 has 14 residues. V was pared by 5 bases and J by 8 bases, with 8 bases of the junction left unmatched. The germline gives CDR1 LNHDA, CDR2 SQIVND (reference sequence). The CDR3 region is CASSLRDRGSGYTF. The DNA for the CDR3 is TGTGCCAGTAGTCTCCGGGACAGGGGTTCCGGCTACACCTTC.

The chain recombines TRBV6-1 with TRBJ1-2, with 7 positions matching TRBD1. The CDR3 length is 12 residues. With 5 bases clipped from V and 8 bases from J, the junction kept 5 bases outside the gene matches. Germline CDR1 is MNHNS and CDR2 is SASEGT. CDR3 sequence (DNA): TGTGCCAGCAGTAAGACAGGGACGGGCTACACCTTC. It translates to CASSKTGTGYTF.

The chain combines TRBV5-5 with TRBJ2-7; 7 nucleotides align to TRBD1. V lost 4 bases and J lost 0; bases outside the gene matches: 7. Germline-derived CDR1 and CDR2 are SGHKS and YYEKEE (reference sequence). The CDR3 contains 15 residues. CDR3 nucleotides: TGTGCCAGCAGCCAACAGGGGACAAGCTCCTACGAGCAGTACTTC. The encoded protein is CASSQQGTSSYEQYF.

This sequence joins TRBV6-5 and TRBJ2-3, with D tentatively TRBD2 (5 bases). Trimming cost V 0 bases and J 10 bases, with 11 bases left between them. This CDR3 is built from 13 residues. CDR1 and CDR2 from the germline V gene are MNHEY and SVGAGI. The CDR3 reads CASSYSRGDAQYF. The CDR3 DNA reads TGTGCCAGCAGTTACTCCCGGGGTGACGCGCAGTATTTT.

This rearrangement joins TRBV29-1 to TRBJ2-1; 11 positions match TRBD2. Trimming at V came to 4 bases and at J to 10 bases, leaving 9 bases not matched to a gene. The CDR3 sequence is 14 residues long. Germline CDR1 reads SQVTM; CDR2 reads ANQGSEA. CDR3: CSVVLAGGGKEQFF. The CDR3 coding sequence is TGCAGCGTTGTGCTAGCGGGAGGAGGTAAGGAGCAGTTCTTC.